Listed below are T cell receptor beta chains from one sample, sequenced in a study of T cell changes during pregnancy in multiple sclerosis. Sequencing was performed with immunoSEQ multiplex PCR; in TCRdb, only in-frame clones are kept and a portion is missing. The sample contains tens of thousands of clones, 75% to 95% of which appear only once. This sample comprised CD4+ T cells from peripheral blood mononuclear cells, obtained in the second trimester of pregnancy. The origin of the receptors is a female donor in good health, enrolled as a control in a pregnancy study. CDR3s include the opening cysteine and the closing phenylalanine or tryptophan. The order of the fields is clone size, D gene, V gene, J gene, CDR3 DNA, CDR3 protein. A D gene is named only where the DNA matches it firmly. Rows may omit the clone size; those that give it use once, few, many or a size class.

size: .; D: TRBD2; V: TRBV6-5; J: TRBJ2-5; DNA: TGTGCCAGCAGTAGACTAGCGGGGGAAGAGACCCAGTACTTC; CDR3: CASSRLAGEETQYF
size: .; D: .; V: TRBV25-1; J: TRBJ2-1; DNA: TGTGCCAGCAGTGACCTCAGGGTTGCTAATGAGCAGTTCTTC; CDR3: CASSDLRVANEQFF
size: once; D: .; V: TRBV6-5; J: TRBJ2-1; DNA: TGTGCCACGCTATCCGCGGGGAATGAGCAGTTCTTC; CDR3: CATLSAGNEQFF
size: .; D: .; V: TRBV7-2; J: TRBJ2-1; DNA: TGTGCCAGCAGCTGGTTACCTGTTAGCGGAGGAGAGCAGTTCTTC; CDR3: CASSWLPVSGGEQFF
size: .; D: .; V: TRBV15; J: TRBJ2-7; DNA: TGTGCCACCAGCAGAGATCAGGGTTCCTACGAGCAGTACTTC; CDR3: CATSRDQGSYEQYF
size: .; D: TRBD1; V: TRBV27; J: TRBJ2-2; DNA: TGTGCCAGCAGATCCGGGACAGCCGGGGAGCTGTTTTTT; CDR3: CASRSGTAGELFF
size: .; D: TRBD2; V: TRBV6-5; J: TRBJ2-7; DNA: TGTGCCAGCAGTTACGTGGCTAGCGGGGGCTACGAGCAGTACTTC; CDR3: CASSYVASGGYEQYF
size: .; D: .; V: TRBV6-1; J: TRBJ2-5; DNA: TGTGCCAGCAGCTCGATGACAGTTCAGGAGACCCAGTACTTC; CDR3: CASSSMTVQETQYF
size: .; D: .; V: TRBV27; J: TRBJ1-5; DNA: TGTGCCAGCAGTTTCCCGCGGGGTAGCAATCAGCCCCAGCATTTT; CDR3: CASSFPRGSNQPQHF
size: .; D: TRBD1; V: TRBV5-1; J: TRBJ2-3; DNA: TGCGCCAGCAGCCTAGCTGAAAGGGGGCAAACAGATACGCAGTATTTT; CDR3: CASSLAERGQTDTQYF
size: .; D: TRBD2; V: TRBV11-3; J: TRBJ2-7; DNA: TGTGCCAGCAGCTCTATAGCGGGAGGCGAGCAGTACTTC; CDR3: CASSSIAGGEQYF
size: .; D: .; V: TRBV29-1; J: TRBJ1-2; DNA: TGCAGCACGGCATCTACCTCCCAGGGGTATGGCTACACCTTC; CDR3: CSTASTSQGYGYTF
size: .; D: TRBD1; V: TRBV7-2; J: TRBJ2-7; DNA: TGTGCCAGCAGCTTAGGGACAGGGGAAAAAAGCTCCTACGAGCAGTACTTC; CDR3: CASSLGTGEKSSYEQYF
size: .; D: .; V: TRBV30; J: TRBJ2-1; DNA: TGTGCCTGGAGTGTCGGCAGGGGAAGGCATGAGCAGTTCTTC; CDR3: CAWSVGRGRHEQFF
size: .; D: TRBD2; V: TRBV27; J: TRBJ2-7; DNA: TGTGCCAGCAGTTTATCATACGGGGGGGAATACGAGCAGTACTTC; CDR3: CASSLSYGGEYEQYF
size: .; D: .; V: TRBV18; J: TRBJ2-5; DNA: TGTGCCAGCTCACCACCGGAGAAGGATGTCCAGTACTTC; CDR3: CASSPPEKDVQYF
size: .; D: .; V: TRBV5-1; J: TRBJ2-7; DNA: TGCGCCAGCAGCTTTGGGGGGACCTCCTACGAGCAGTACTTC; CDR3: CASSFGGTSYEQYF
size: .; D: TRBD2; V: TRBV19; J: TRBJ2-5; DNA: TGTGCCAGTAGTGTCAGACGGGGGGGAGAGATGAAGACCCAGTACTTC; CDR3: CASSVRRGGEMKTQYF
size: .; D: .; V: TRBV18; J: TRBJ2-3; DNA: TGTGCCAGCTCACCACTCGGAACTACCAAAGATACGCAGTATTTT; CDR3: CASSPLGTTKDTQYF
size: .; D: .; V: TRBV6-5; J: TRBJ1-2; DNA: TGTGCCAGCAGTTACTCCAGGGTGCACAACTATGGCTACACCTTC; CDR3: CASSYSRVHNYGYTF
size: .; D: TRBD1; V: TRBV5-1; J: TRBJ1-4; DNA: TGCGCCAGCAGCCCGGGACAGCAGCCAACTAATGAAAAACTGTTTTTT; CDR3: CASSPGQQPTNEKLFF
size: .; D: TRBD1; V: TRBV6-4; J: TRBJ1-2; DNA: TGTGCCAGCAGTGTCGACAGGGGATATGGCTACACCTTC; CDR3: CASSVDRGYGYTF
size: .; D: TRBD1; V: TRBV4-1; J: TRBJ2-7; DNA: TGCGCCAGCAGCCAGGATCGTCGGGACAGGGCTTCTTACGAGCAGTACTTC; CDR3: CASSQDRRDRASYEQYF
size: .; D: .; V: TRBV7-2; J: TRBJ2-5; DNA: TGTGCCAGCAGCTTAGTAGTGTGGGAGACCCAGTACTTC; CDR3: CASSLVVWETQYF
size: .; D: .; V: TRBV5-1; J: TRBJ1-4; DNA: TGCGCCAGCAGCTTGGGGGGGAGCGGGACAATCGGTGAAAAACTGTTTTTT; CDR3: CASSLGGSGTIGEKLFF
size: .; D: .; V: TRBV7-2; J: TRBJ2-7; DNA: TGTGCCAGCAGCTCACCGGCCGCAACTAGCCCGAACGCCTACGAGCAGTACTTC; CDR3: CASSSPAATSPNAYEQYF
size: .; D: .; V: TRBV5-4; J: TRBJ2-5; DNA: TGTGCCAGCAGCTATCCAGGGGAGGGAGAGACCCAGTACTTC; CDR3: CASSYPGEGETQYF
size: .; D: TRBD2; V: TRBV5-8; J: TRBJ2-1; DNA: TGTGCCAGCAGCTTGGCATATGGCGGGGGGGCCCCTGAGCAGTTCTTC; CDR3: CASSLAYGGGAPEQFF
size: .; D: .; V: TRBV30; J: TRBJ2-7; DNA: TGTGCCTGGAAATCAAGCGGGTACGAGCAGTACTTC; CDR3: CAWKSSGYEQYF
size: .; D: .; V: TRBV28; J: TRBJ2-2; DNA: TGTGCCAAACCTCCGGACCCCGGGGACACCGGGGAGCTGTTTTTT; CDR3: CAKPPDPGDTGELFF
size: .; D: TRBD2; V: TRBV4-2; J: TRBJ2-3; DNA: TGTGCCAGCAGCCAAGAACCGGGACTAGCGGTTACAGATACGCAGTATTTT; CDR3: CASSQEPGLAVTDTQYF
size: .; D: .; V: TRBV15; J: TRBJ2-3; DNA: TGTGCCACCAGCATGGGCTGGGGCTCCCCGGCAGATACGCAGTATTTT; CDR3: CATSMGWGSPADTQYF
size: .; D: TRBD2; V: TRBV7-9; J: TRBJ2-7; DNA: TGTGCCAGCAGCTCAGGGAGGACTAGCGTCAACGAGCAGTACTTC; CDR3: CASSSGRTSVNEQYF
size: .; D: .; V: TRBV28; J: TRBJ2-2; DNA: TGTGCCAGCAGTTTTCTTACCGGGGAGCTGTTTTTT; CDR3: CASSFLTGELFF
size: .; D: TRBD2; V: TRBV27; J: TRBJ2-3; DNA: TGTGCCAGCAGTTTTGGGGGTAGCGGGAAGAGCACAGATACGCAGTATTTT; CDR3: CASSFGGSGKSTDTQYF
size: .; D: .; V: TRBV4-3; J: TRBJ2-1; DNA: TGCGCCAGCAGCCAAGAGGACAGCATCAATGAGCAGTTCTTC; CDR3: CASSQEDSINEQFF
size: few; D: TRBD1; V: TRBV6-1; J: TRBJ1-2; DNA: TGTGCCAGCAGCGAGACCACAGGGGGTTATGGCTACACCTTC; CDR3: CASSETTGGYGYTF
size: .; D: TRBD1; V: TRBV30; J: TRBJ2-3; DNA: TGTGCCTGGAGTGGACAGGGGGACACAGATACGCAGTATTTT; CDR3: CAWSGQGDTDTQYF
size: medium-sized; D: TRBD1; V: TRBV15; J: TRBJ2-5; DNA: TGTGCCACCAGCAGAGACGGGACAGAAGAGACCCAGTACTTC; CDR3: CATSRDGTEETQYF
size: .; D: .; V: TRBV2; J: TRBJ1-2; DNA: TGTGCCAGCAGTGATCCAGGGGACTATGGCTACACCTTC; CDR3: CASSDPGDYGYTF
size: once; D: .; V: TRBV5-1; J: TRBJ2-5; DNA: TGCGCCAGCAGCTTGGGCAGGTCTGAGACCCAGTACTTC; CDR3: CASSLGRSETQYF
size: .; D: .; V: TRBV19; J: TRBJ1-1; DNA: TGTGCCAGTAGGAGCAGGGCGGACACTGAAGCTTTCTTT; CDR3: CASRSRADTEAFF
size: .; D: TRBD1; V: TRBV27; J: TRBJ1-2; DNA: TGTGCCAGCAGTCCAACCTTCAACAGGGGATCGACCTATGGCTACACCTTC; CDR3: CASSPTFNRGSTYGYTF
size: .; D: TRBD1; V: TRBV7-8; J: TRBJ2-7; DNA: TGTGCCAGCAGCTCCTCAGGGGGGCAGTACTTC; CDR3: CASSSSGGQYF
size: once; D: TRBD2; V: TRBV5-1; J: TRBJ2-7; DNA: TGCGCCAGCAGCTTTCGCGGGGGGGCCGGGTACGAGCAGTACTTC; CDR3: CASSFRGGAGYEQYF
size: .; D: TRBD2; V: TRBV13; J: TRBJ2-2; DNA: TGTGCCAGCAGCTTAGTTCTAGCGGGAGCTACGGGCGGGGAGCTGTTTTTT; CDR3: CASSLVLAGATGGELFF